A single sample gave rise to the 21 T cell receptor beta chains below, sequenced in a study of T cells expressing NK-cell markers. TCRdb re-called the 5' RACE reads and catalogs CDR3 proteins one per entry, DNA excluded. The sample table sets out 550,000 to 600,000 distinct CDR3 sequences. Material: blood T cells: a sorted CD56 or NKG2C T cell subset, CD4+ or CD8+ T cells, or bulk PBMC T cells (not recorded which). All receptors derive from a young man in good health.

The J gene is TRBJ2-5, the V gene TRBV5-1; no DNA is available, so the TRBD2 call from TCRdb remains unchecked. The germline CDR1 and CDR2 sequences are SGHRS and YFSETQ. The CDR3 sequence is 17 residues long. The CDR3 protein is CASSQRLAGEPGETQYF. The whole variable domain, remainder taken from reference TRBV5-1 and TRBJ2-5, is KAGVTQTPRYLIKTRGQQVTLSCSPISGHRSVSWYQQTPGQGLQFLFEYFSETQRNKGNFPGRFSGRQFSNSRSEMNVSTLELGDSALYLCASSQRLAGEPGETQYFGPGTRLLVL.

The chain couples TRBV12-3 or TRBV12-4 to TRBJ1-2; the TCRdb D gene call, TRBD1, has no DNA to confirm it. This CDR3 comprises 13 residues. CDR3 in amino acids: CASRPDREGGYTF.

This chain joins TRBV4-2 and TRBJ2-1; TCRdb reports TRBD1, a call that lacks DNA to check it against. The CDR3 length is 16 residues. The germline gives CDR1 LGHNA, CDR2 YNFKEQ. The chain's CDR3 is CASSTEGGFMYNEQFF.

The rearrangement uses TRBV20-1 and TRBJ2-4; TCRdb names TRBD2, which stays unverified in the absence of DNA. The CDR3 length is 17 residues. Germline V gene sequence: CDR1 DFQATT, CDR2 SNEGSKA (reference sequence). CDR3 loop: CSAGLNVEERAKNIQYF.

The CDR3 region is CASSSAPTGELFF. The gene calls are TRBV12-3 or TRBV12-4 and TRBJ2-2; without DNA, the TCRdb call of TRBD1 cannot be checked. The length of the CDR3 is 13 residues.

J is TRBJ2-3 and V is TRBV28. The CDR3 length is 13 residues. From germline, CDR1 is MDHEN and CDR2 SYDVKM. CDR3 region: CASSLAMQDTQYF.

V usage is TRBV9 and J usage is TRBJ2-1; TCRdb selects TRBD1, and the lack of DNA leaves this call unchecked. The CDR3 spans 15 residues. Per germline, CDR1 SGDLS and CDR2 YYNGEE. The CDR3: CASSPPETGGNEQFF. Filled out from reference TRBV9 and TRBJ2-1, the complete variable domain reads DSGVTQTPKHLITATGQRVTLRCSPRSGDLSVYWYQQSLDQGLQFLIQYYNGEERAKGNILERFSAQQFPDLHSELNLSSLELGDSALYFCASSPPETGGNEQFFGPGTRLTVL.

This rearrangement joins TRBV3-1 to TRBJ2-2; TCRdb's D call of TRBD2 is untestable without DNA. Germline V lookup: CDR1 LGHDT, CDR2 YNNKEL (reference sequence). The CDR3 is 16 amino acids. CDR3 in amino acids: CASSPTSFRGTGELFF.

This rearrangement joins TRBV6-2 or TRBV6-3 to TRBJ1-1; absent DNA, TCRdb's TRBD1 call cannot be checked. Germline-derived CDR1 and CDR2 are MNHEY and SVGEGT. This CDR3 contains 14 residues. CDR3 in amino acids: CASSYSPGQLEAFF.

V is TRBV20-1 and J is TRBJ2-5; the D call from TCRdb, TRBD2, cannot be confirmed without DNA. Germline V gene lookup returns CDR1 DFQATT and CDR2 SNEGSKA (reference sequence). The length of the CDR3 is 14 residues. The CDR3: CSASRTSGIETQYF.

The V call is TRBV12-3 or TRBV12-4, the J call TRBJ2-1; TCRdb indicates TRBD2, and absent DNA this call remains unverified. The CDR3 runs to 16 residues. CDR3 loop: CASSLAAGGSYNEQFF.

The chain is built from TRBV7-9 and TRBJ1-1; TCRdb reports TRBD1, a call that lacks DNA to check it against. Germline V gene sequence: CDR1 SEHNR, CDR2 FQNEAQ (reference sequence). This CDR3 is built from 16 residues. The CDR3 loop reads CASSPKSDPLNTEAFF.

This chain uses TRBV5-5 with TRBJ1-2; the TCRdb D gene call, TRBD1, has no DNA to confirm it. The CDR3 totals 13 residues. CDR1 is SGHKS, CDR2 YYEKEE, per germline (reference sequence). Here the CDR3 reads CASSGAGVGGYTF.

The V and J genes are TRBV24-1 and TRBJ2-1; no DNA is available, so the TRBD1 call from TCRdb remains unchecked. Germline V gives CDR1 KGHDR, CDR2 SFDVKD. The CDR3 consists of 18 residues. CDR3 amino acids: CATSDWASRRGVYNEQFF.

The chain is built from TRBV30 and TRBJ1-1. The germline V gene has CDR1 GTSNPN and CDR2 SVGIG (reference sequence). This CDR3 has 14 residues. This CDR3 reads CAWSGTGVATEAFF.

V usage is TRBV9 and J usage is TRBJ1-5; TCRdb lists TRBD1, though no DNA is available to test this call. CDR3 length: 15 residues. Germline CDR1 reads SGDLS; CDR2 reads YYNGEE. The CDR3 loop reads CASSPGDASNQPQHF.

V gene TRBV20-1 combines with J gene TRBJ2-1; TCRdb picks TRBD2, but there is no DNA to check that call. The CDR3 length is 18 residues. CDR1 and CDR2 from the germline V gene are DFQATT and SNEGSKA (reference sequence). CDR3 loop: CSARSLEAGEIPYNEQFF.

V usage is TRBV12-3 or TRBV12-4 and J usage is TRBJ2-3; TCRdb lists TRBD2, though no DNA is available to test this call. The CDR3 sequence is 12 residues long. This CDR3 reads CASSPSLDTQYF.

The CDR3 region is CASNGPGLFTDTQYF. The rearrangement links TRBV6-1 to TRBJ2-3; TCRdb's D gene call, TRBD2, goes unchecked for lack of DNA. Germline CDR1 reads MNHNS; CDR2 reads SASEGT. The CDR3 is 15 amino acids.

J is TRBJ2-5 and V is TRBV5-1; TCRdb's D call of TRBD2 is untestable without DNA. CDR1 is SGHRS, CDR2 YFSETQ, per germline. The CDR3 runs 16 residues. CDR3: CASSPFREGYQETQYF. Complete variable domain (other parts from reference TRBV5-1 and TRBJ2-5): KAGVTQTPRYLIKTRGQQVTLSCSPISGHRSVSWYQQTPGQGLQFLFEYFSETQRNKGNFPGRFSGRQFSNSRSEMNVSTLELGDSALYLCASSPFREGYQETQYFGPGTRLLVL.

The chain couples TRBV20-1 to TRBJ2-7; as DNA is missing, the TRBD2 call by TCRdb cannot be tested. In germline, CDR1 is DFQATT, CDR2 SNEGSKA (reference sequence). The CDR3 consists of 14 residues. The CDR3 region is CSAPGLAGVSEQYF.